The 2 T cell receptor beta chains below all came from one sample that was sequenced in a study of CD8 T cells in ankylosing spondylitis. The study, taken as a whole, reports: Among TCR beta sequences, a motif of roughly 8 highly homologous variants appeared characteristic of ankylosing spondylitis blood.

TCRdb re-derived calls from the 5' RACE reads in MiXCR, one entry per CDR3 protein. Of just under 550,000 distinct CDR3 sequences in the sample, roughly 13% were seen once. Their specific antigens are unknown. Sequenced input: blood, either unsorted or a sorted T cell fraction (not recorded which). The receptors shown here come from a male donor with ankylosing spondylitis.

V and J are TRBV3-1 and TRBJ2-7, with no clear D. The ends were cut back, 2 bases at V and 11 bases at J, with 13 bases in the middle. CDR1 and CDR2 (germline): LGHDT, YNNKEL (reference sequence). This CDR3 comprises 12 residues. The CDR3 here is CASSQRTKDEYV. DNA of the CDR3: TGTGCCAGCAGCCAACGGACGAAAGATGAGTACGTC.

This clonotype was recorded many times. This sequence joins TRBV5-1 and TRBJ1-5; D not resolved. Trimming took off 0 bases at V and 0 bases at J, with 10 bases between the two ends. The CDR3 covers 16 residues. Germline V gene lookup returns CDR1 SGHRS and CDR2 YFSETQ. The CDR3 DNA reads TGCGCCAGCAGCTTGGCCCCTTTAGATAGCAATCAGCCCCAGCATTTT. It is translated as CASSLAPLDSNQPQHF.